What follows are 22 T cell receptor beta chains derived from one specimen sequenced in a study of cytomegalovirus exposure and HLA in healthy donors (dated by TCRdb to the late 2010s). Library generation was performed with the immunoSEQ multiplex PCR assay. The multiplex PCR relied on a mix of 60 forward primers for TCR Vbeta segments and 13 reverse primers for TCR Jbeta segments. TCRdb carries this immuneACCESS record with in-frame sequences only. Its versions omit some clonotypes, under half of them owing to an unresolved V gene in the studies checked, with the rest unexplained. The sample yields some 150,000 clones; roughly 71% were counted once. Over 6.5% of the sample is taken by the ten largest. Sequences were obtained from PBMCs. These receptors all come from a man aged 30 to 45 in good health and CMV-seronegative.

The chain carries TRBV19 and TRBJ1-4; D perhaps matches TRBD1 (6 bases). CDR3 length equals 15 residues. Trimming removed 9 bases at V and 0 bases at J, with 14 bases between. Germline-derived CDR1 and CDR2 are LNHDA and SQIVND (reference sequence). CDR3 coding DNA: TGTGCCAGCCATAGGGGGGGCGCAACTAATGAAAAACTGTTTTTT. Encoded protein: CASHRGGATNEKLFF.

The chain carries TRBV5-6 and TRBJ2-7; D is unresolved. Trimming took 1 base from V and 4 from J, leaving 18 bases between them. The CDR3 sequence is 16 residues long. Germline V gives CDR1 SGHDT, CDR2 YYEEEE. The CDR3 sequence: CASSLLLSESPYEQYF. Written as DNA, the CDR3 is TGTGCCAGCAGCTTGCTTCTCTCGGAGTCACCTTACGAGCAGTACTTC.

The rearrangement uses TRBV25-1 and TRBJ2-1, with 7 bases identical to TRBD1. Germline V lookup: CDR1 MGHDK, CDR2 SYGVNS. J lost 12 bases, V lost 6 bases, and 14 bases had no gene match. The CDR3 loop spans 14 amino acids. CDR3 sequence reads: CASSTIGTDIRQFF. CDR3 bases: TGTGCCAGCAGCACCATAGGGACAGACATCCGGCAGTTCTTC.

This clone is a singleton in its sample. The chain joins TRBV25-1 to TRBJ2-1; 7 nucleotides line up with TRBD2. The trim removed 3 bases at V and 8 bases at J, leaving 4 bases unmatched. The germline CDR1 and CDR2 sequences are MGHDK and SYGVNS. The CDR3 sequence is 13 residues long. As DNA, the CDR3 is TGTGCCAGCAGTGACACTAGCGCCGATGAGCAGTTCTTC. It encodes CASSDTSADEQFF.

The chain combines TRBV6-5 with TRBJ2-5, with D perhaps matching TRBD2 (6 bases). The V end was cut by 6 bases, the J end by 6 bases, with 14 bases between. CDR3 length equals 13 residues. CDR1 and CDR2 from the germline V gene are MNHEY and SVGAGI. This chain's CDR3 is CASREPGRKTQYF. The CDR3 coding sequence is TGTGCCAGCAGGGAGCCGGGGAGGAAGACCCAGTACTTC.

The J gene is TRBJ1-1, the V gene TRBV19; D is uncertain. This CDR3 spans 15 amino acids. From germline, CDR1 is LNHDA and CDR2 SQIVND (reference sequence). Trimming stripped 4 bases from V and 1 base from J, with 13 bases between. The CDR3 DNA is TGTGCCAGTAGTACCTCTTCGAACAGGAACACTGAAGCTTTCTTT. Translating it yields CASSTSSNRNTEAFF.

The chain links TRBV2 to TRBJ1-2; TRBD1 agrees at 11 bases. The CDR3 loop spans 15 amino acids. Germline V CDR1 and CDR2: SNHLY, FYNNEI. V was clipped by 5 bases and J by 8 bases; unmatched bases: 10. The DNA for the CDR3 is TGTGCCAGCAGTCGATTCGGACAGGGGGCAGGGGGCTACACCTTC. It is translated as CASSRFGQGAGGYTF. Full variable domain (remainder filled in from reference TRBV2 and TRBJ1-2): EPEVTQTPSHQVTQMGQEVILRCVPISNHLYFYWYRQILGQKVEFLVSFYNNEISEKSEIFDDQFSVERPDGSNFTLKIRSTKLEDSAMYFCASSRFGQGAGGYTFGSGTRLTVV.

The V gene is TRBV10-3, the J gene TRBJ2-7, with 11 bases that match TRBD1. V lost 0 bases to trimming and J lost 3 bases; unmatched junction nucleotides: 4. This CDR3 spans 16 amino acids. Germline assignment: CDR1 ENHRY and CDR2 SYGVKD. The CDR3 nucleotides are TGTGCCATCAGTGAGTCCAAAGGGACAGGGGGCTACGAGCAGTACTTC. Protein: CAISESKGTGGYEQYF.

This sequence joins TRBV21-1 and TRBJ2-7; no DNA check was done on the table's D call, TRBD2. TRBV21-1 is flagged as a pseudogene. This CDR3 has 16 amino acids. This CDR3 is CASSRSEREGLIEQYF. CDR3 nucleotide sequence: TGTGCCAGCAGTAGATCGGAGCGGGAGGGCCTCATCGAGCAGTACTTC.

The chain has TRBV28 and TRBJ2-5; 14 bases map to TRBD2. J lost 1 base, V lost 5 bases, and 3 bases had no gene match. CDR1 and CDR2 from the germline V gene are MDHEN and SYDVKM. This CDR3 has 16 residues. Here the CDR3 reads CASSPGTSGSQETQYF. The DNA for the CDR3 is TGTGCCAGCAGTCCCGGGACTAGCGGGAGCCAAGAGACCCAGTACTTC.

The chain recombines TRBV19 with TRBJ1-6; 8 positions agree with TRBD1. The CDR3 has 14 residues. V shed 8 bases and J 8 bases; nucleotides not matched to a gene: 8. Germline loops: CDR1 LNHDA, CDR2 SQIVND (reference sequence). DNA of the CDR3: TGTGCCAGTCACCGGACAGGGATAGATTCACCCCTCCACTTT. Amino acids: CASHRTGIDSPLHF.

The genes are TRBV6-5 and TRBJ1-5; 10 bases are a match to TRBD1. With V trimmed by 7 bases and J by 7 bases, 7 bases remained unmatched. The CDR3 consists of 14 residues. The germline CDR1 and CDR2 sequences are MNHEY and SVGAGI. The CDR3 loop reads CASMRTGGRQPQHF. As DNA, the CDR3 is TGTGCCAGCATGAGGACAGGGGGGCGGCAGCCCCAGCATTTT.

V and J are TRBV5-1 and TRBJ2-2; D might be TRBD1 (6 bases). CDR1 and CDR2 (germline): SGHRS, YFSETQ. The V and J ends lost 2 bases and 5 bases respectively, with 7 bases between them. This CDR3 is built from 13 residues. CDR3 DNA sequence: TGCGCCAGCAGCTTCACAGGGACCGGGGAGCTGTTTTTT. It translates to CASSFTGTGELFF.

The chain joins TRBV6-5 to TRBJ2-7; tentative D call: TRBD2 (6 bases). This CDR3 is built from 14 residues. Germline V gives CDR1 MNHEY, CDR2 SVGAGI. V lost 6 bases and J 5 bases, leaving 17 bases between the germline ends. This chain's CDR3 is CASRPGGPSDEQYF. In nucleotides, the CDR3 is TGTGCCAGCAGACCCGGAGGGCCCTCAGACGAGCAGTACTTC.

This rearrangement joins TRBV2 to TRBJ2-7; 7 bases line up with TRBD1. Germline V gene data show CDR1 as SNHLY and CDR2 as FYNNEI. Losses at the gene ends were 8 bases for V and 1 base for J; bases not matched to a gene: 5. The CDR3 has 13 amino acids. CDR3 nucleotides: TGTGCCAGCCAACCGGGACAGTCCTACGAGCAGTACTTC. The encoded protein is CASQPGQSYEQYF.

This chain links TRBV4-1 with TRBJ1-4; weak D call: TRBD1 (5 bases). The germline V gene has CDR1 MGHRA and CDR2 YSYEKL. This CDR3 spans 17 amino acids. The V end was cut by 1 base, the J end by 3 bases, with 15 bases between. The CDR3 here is CASSQAGAGEANEKLFF. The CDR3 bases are TGCGCCAGCAGCCAAGCCGGTGCGGGGGAGGCTAATGAAAAACTGTTTTTT.

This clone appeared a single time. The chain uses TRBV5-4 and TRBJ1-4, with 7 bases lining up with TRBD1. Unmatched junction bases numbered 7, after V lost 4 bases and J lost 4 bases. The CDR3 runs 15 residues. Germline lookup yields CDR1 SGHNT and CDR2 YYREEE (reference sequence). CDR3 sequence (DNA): TGTGCCAGCAGCGATTTGGGACAGCTTAATGAAAAACTGTTTTTT. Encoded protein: CASSDLGQLNEKLFF.

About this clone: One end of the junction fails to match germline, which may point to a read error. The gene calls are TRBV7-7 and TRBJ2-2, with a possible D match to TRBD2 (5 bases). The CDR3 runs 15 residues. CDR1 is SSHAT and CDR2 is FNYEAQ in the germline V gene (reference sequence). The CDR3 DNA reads TGTGCTAGCAGCTCCAGCGGACTGAACACCGGGGAGCTGTTTTTT. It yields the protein CASSSSGLNTGELFF.

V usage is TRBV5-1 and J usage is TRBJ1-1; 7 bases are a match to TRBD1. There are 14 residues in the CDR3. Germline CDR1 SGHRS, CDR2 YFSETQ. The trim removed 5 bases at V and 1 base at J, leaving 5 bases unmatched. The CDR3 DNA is TGCGCCAGCAGTTTACAGGGGAGGAACACTGAAGCTTTCTTT. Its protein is CASSLQGRNTEAFF.

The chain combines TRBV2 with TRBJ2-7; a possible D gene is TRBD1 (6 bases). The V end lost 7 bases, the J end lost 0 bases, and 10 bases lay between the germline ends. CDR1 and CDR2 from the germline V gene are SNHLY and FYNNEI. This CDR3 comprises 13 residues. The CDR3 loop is CASNGQNSYEQYF. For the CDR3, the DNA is TGTGCCAGCAACGGACAGAACTCCTACGAGCAGTACTTC.

As DNA, the CDR3 is TGCGCCAGCAGCTTTTCCGGGACAGGTGGTGGCTACACCTTC. This encodes CASSFSGTGGGYTF. V and J are TRBV5-1 and TRBJ1-2; TRBD1 matches at 8 bases. This CDR3 has 14 residues. The germline CDR1 and CDR2 sequences are SGHRS and YFSETQ. Unmatched junction bases numbered 7, after V lost 2 bases and J lost 7 bases.

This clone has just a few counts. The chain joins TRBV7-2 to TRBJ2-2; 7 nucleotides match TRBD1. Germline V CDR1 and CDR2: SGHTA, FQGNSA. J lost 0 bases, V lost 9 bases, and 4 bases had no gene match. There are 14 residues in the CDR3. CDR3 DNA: TGTGCCAGGGGGGACAGAGCGAACACCGGGGAGCTGTTTTTT. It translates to CARGDRANTGELFF.